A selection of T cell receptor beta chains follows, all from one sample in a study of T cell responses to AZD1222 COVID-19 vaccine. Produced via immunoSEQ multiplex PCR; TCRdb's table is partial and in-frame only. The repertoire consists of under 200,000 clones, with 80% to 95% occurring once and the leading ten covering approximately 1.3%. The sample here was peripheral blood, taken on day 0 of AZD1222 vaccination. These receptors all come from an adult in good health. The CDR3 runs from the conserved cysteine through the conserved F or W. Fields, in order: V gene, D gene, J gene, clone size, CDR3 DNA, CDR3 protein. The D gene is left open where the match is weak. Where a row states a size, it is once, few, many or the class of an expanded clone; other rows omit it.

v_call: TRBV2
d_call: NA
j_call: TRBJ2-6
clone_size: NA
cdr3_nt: TGTGCCAGCAGTGAAGCGCGCCCCGGGGCCAACGTCCTGACTTTC
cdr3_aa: CASSEARPGANVLTF

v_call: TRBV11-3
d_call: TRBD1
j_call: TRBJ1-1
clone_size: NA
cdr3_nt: TGTGCCAGCAGCTTAGAGGGGTCAGGGGGCGTGATAAGGCGGAACACTGAAGCTTTCTTT
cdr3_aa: CASSLEGSGGVIRRNTEAFF

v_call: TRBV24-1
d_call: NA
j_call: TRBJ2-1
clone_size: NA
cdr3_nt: TGTGCCACGGAAGGACTCCTCGAAGGTGAGCAGTTCTTC
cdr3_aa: CATEGLLEGEQFF

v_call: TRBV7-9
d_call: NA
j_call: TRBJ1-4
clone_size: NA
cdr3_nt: TGTGCCAGCAGCTCGCGGGACCAGGGTAGTGCTGAAAAACTGTTTTTT
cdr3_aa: CASSSRDQGSAEKLFF

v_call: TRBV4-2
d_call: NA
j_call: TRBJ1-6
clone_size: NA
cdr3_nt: TGTGCCAGCAGCCAAGAATCAGGACCGTTATCACCCCTCCACTTT
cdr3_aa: CASSQESGPLSPLHF

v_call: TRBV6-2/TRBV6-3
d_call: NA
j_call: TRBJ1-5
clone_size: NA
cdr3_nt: TGTGCCAGCAGTCGTTTGGGGGGGGATAATCAGCCCCAGCATTTT
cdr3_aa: CASSRLGGDNQPQHF

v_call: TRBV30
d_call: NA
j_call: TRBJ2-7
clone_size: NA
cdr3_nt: TGTGCCTGGAGTGTACCAGTGACCTACGAGCAGTACTTC
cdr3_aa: CAWSVPVTYEQYF

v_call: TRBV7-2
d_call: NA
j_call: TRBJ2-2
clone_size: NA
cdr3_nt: TGTGCCAGCAGCTTAGCTTGGTCCGGGGAGCTGTTTTTT
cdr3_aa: CASSLAWSGELFF

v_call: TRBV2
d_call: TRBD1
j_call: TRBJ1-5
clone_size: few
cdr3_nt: TGTGCCAGCAGAGGGACAGGGGGCGAACAGCCCCAGCATTTT
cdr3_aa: CASRGTGGEQPQHF

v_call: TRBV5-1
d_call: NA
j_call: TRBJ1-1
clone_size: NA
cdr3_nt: TGCGCCAGCAGCTTGGCCGTTGGGGTGAACACTGAAGCTTTCTTT
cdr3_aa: CASSLAVGVNTEAFF

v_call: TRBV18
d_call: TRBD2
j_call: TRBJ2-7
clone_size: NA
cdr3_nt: TGTGCCAGCTCACCACTAGCGGGGTCCTACGAGCAGTACTTC
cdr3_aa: CASSPLAGSYEQYF

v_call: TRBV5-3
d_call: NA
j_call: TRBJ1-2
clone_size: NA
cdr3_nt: TGTGCCAGAAGCGGAAACAAACAGGGAAACTATGGCTACACCTTC
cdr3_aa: CARSGNKQGNYGYTF

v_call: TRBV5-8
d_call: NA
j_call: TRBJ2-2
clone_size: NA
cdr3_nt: TGTGCCAGCAGCCTCGCGGGACATAGAGCCGGGGAGCTGTTTTTT
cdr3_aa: CASSLAGHRAGELFF

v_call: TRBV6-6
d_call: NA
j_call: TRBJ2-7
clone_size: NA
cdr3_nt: TGTGCCAGCAGTCCCTCTTGGGGCCTCTCCTACGAGCAGTACTTC
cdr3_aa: CASSPSWGLSYEQYF

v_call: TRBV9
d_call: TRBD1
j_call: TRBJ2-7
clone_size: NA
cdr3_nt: TGTGCCAGCAGCACAGGGGGCGCCTACGAGCAGTACTTC
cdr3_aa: CASSTGGAYEQYF

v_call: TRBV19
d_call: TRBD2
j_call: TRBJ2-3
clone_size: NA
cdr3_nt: TGTGCCAGTAGTCCGGGACTAAGCACAGATACGCAGTATTTT
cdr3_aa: CASSPGLSTDTQYF